Each of the 27 T cell receptor beta chains below was sequenced from the same sample in a study of blood T cell repertoires in COVID-19. Assay used: immunoSEQ multiplex PCR; TCRdb lists only in-frame clones, some missing. The sample has some 150,000 clones; around nine tenths are singletons. Sample: peripheral blood. Receptors originate from a human donor in a cohort sampled during active COVID-19.

V is TRBV7-9 and J is TRBJ1-2; the match to TRBD1 covers 8 bases. The CDR3 runs 17 residues. Per the germline V gene, CDR1 is SEHNR and CDR2 is FQNEAQ (reference sequence). Losses at the gene ends were 1 base for V and 3 bases for J; bases not matched to a gene: 10. In nucleotides, the CDR3 is TGTGCCAGCAGCTTAGGCAGGGGGCTATACCAGGACTATGGCTACACCTTC. This translates into CASSLGRGLYQDYGYTF.

This rearrangement joins TRBV4-2 to TRBJ1-1, with 7 bases fitting TRBD1. V trimming: 2 bases; J trimming: 3 bases; junction bases outside the gene matches: 0. This CDR3 has 13 amino acids. Looked up from germline, CDR1 is LGHNA and CDR2 is YNFKEQ. CDR3 coding DNA: TGTGCCAGCAGCCAAACAGGGGACACTGAAGCTTTCTTT. This codes for CASSQTGDTEAFF.

The chain links TRBV6-5 to TRBJ2-2; D remains unclear. The CDR3 spans 14 residues. The V end was cut by 3 bases, the J end by 0 bases, with 5 bases between. Germline V gene lookup returns CDR1 MNHEY and CDR2 SVGAGI. This CDR3 is CASSYDTNTGELFF. CDR3 nucleotide sequence: TGTGCCAGCAGTTATGACACGAACACCGGGGAGCTGTTTTTT.

The DNA for the CDR3 is TGTGCCAGCAGTCCTCTGAGACAGTCTGAAAAACTGTTTTTT. This encodes CASSPLRQSEKLFF. The chain uses TRBV6-5 and TRBJ1-4; possibly TRBD1 for D (5 bases). CDR3 length: 14 residues. Germline V gives CDR1 MNHEY, CDR2 SVGAGI. Trimming stripped 5 bases from V and 7 bases from J, with 14 bases between.

The V gene is TRBV5-1, the J gene TRBJ1-1, with a weak D call TRBD1 (5 bases). CDR3 length: 16 amino acids. Germline lookup yields CDR1 SGHRS and CDR2 YFSETQ. V lost 0 bases, J lost 1 base, and 13 bases lay in between. The CDR3 reads CASSLAPGPENTEAFF. Written as DNA, the CDR3 is TGCGCCAGCAGCTTGGCCCCAGGGCCAGAGAACACTGAAGCTTTCTTT.

The CDR3 sequence is CASSLEGAVNTIYF. CDR3 coding DNA: TGTGCCAGCAGCTTGGAGGGGGCGGTAAACACCATATATTTT. The chain couples TRBV5-4 to TRBJ1-3; TRBD1 matches 7 bases. Germline lookup yields CDR1 SGHNT and CDR2 YYREEE (reference sequence). After removal of 0 bases from V and 6 bases from J, the junction contained 3 bases not matched to a gene. The CDR3 runs 14 residues.

V gene TRBV4-1 combines with J gene TRBJ1-5; D is undetermined. The CDR3 has 15 amino acids. V lost 0 bases and J 5 bases, leaving 11 bases between the germline ends. Germline V CDR1 and CDR2: MGHRA, YSYEKL. The CDR3 loop is CASSQDPRVYQPQHF. In DNA form, the CDR3 reads TGCGCCAGCAGCCAAGATCCGAGGGTGTATCAGCCCCAGCATTTT.

The J gene is TRBJ1-5, the V gene TRBV12-3 or TRBV12-4; D is perhaps TRBD1 (5 bases). There are 13 residues in the CDR3. The ends were cut back, 6 bases at V and 4 bases at J, with 10 bases in the middle. The CDR3 DNA is TGTGCCAGCAGCTGGGGGGGGAATCAGCCCCAGCATTTT. It is translated as CASSWGGNQPQHF.

The chain has TRBV4-3 and TRBJ2-7; 11 bases fit TRBD1. J lost 6 bases, V lost 2 bases, and 3 bases had no gene match. Germline-derived CDR1 and CDR2 are LGHNA and YSLEER. The CDR3 runs to 14 residues. Here the CDR3 DNA reads TGCGCCAGCAGCCAAAGGACAGGGGGCTCCGAGCAGTACTTC. Translated: CASSQRTGGSEQYF.

This sequence joins TRBV9 and TRBJ2-5, with 12 nucleotides matching TRBD2. V lost 3 bases, J lost 4 bases, and 7 bases stayed unmatched. Germline lookup yields CDR1 SGDLS and CDR2 YYNGEE. This CDR3 spans 16 amino acids. The CDR3 protein is CASSATSGGLGETQYF. The CDR3 coding sequence is TGTGCCAGCAGCGCCACTAGCGGGGGGTTAGGAGAGACCCAGTACTTC.

V usage is TRBV12-3 or TRBV12-4 and J usage is TRBJ1-1; the D gene is possibly TRBD1 (5 bases). V was clipped by 5 bases and J by 3 bases, with 10 bases between them. The CDR3 consists of 13 residues. The CDR3 spells CASSQTVYTEAFF. The CDR3 DNA reads TGTGCCAGCAGTCAGACAGTTTACACTGAAGCTTTCTTT.

The chain is built from TRBV29-1 and TRBJ1-2; D might be TRBD1 (5 bases). From germline, CDR1 is SQVTM and CDR2 ANQGSEA. The CDR3 has 15 residues. The V gene lost 0 bases and the J gene lost 5 bases, with 16 bases spanning the gap. In nucleotides, the CDR3 is TGCAGCGTTGAAGATCGCTGGGGCTCGAGGTATGGCTACACCTTC. Its translation: CSVEDRWGSRYGYTF.

For the CDR3, the DNA is TGCGCCAGCAGCTTGAGACAGGCCCAAGAGACCCAGTACTTC. As protein: CASSLRQAQETQYF. The J gene is TRBJ2-5, the V gene TRBV5-1; possible D gene TRBD1, 6 bases. V lost 1 base, J lost 1 base, and 8 bases lay in between. Germline CDR1 and CDR2: SGHRS and YFSETQ. This CDR3 has 14 residues.

The chain recombines TRBV11-3 with TRBJ1-2; 10 nucleotides align to TRBD1. Germline values: CDR1 SGHNT, CDR2 YENEEA. This CDR3 is 12 amino acids long. J gave up 8 bases and V 3 bases, and 0 bases lay outside the gene matches. The chain's CDR3 is CASSLTGGGYTF. CDR3 in DNA: TGTGCCAGCAGCTTGACAGGGGGCGGCTACACCTTC.

Points on this clone: The junction departs from the called germline gene at one end, perhaps through a read error. The sample contains more than one DNA sequence encoding this CDR3. The chain has TRBV2 and TRBJ1-5; possibly TRBD1 for D (5 bases). The CDR3 extends over 15 amino acids. Germline V CDR1 and CDR2: SNHLY, FYNNEI. The DNA of the CDR3 is TGTGCCAGTAGTGAACAGGTGTGGGTCAATCAGCCCCAGCATTTT. Amino acid sequence: CASSEQVWVNQPQHF.

This clone was counted a few times. The chain recombines TRBV4-2 with TRBJ2-3; 15 bases map to TRBD2. From germline, CDR1 is LGHNA and CDR2 YNFKEQ. The CDR3 sequence is 18 residues long. The V and J ends lost 3 bases and 0 bases, in that order; junction bases with no gene match: 4. The CDR3 DNA follows: TGTGCCAGCAGCCAGGGACTAGCGGGGGGTCCTAGCACAGATACGCAGTATTTT. Protein product: CASSQGLAGGPSTDTQYF.

This clone came up a few times. This chain links TRBV20-1 with TRBJ1-5, with a weak D call TRBD1 (5 bases). V lost 3 bases to trimming and J lost 5 bases, with 17 bases between them. This CDR3 spans 15 amino acids. CDR1 and CDR2 from the germline V gene are DFQATT and SNEGSKA (reference sequence). The CDR3 protein is CSASSGGASDQPQHF. For the CDR3, the DNA is TGCAGTGCTAGTAGTGGCGGGGCGTCGGATCAGCCCCAGCATTTT.

The V and J genes are TRBV5-1 and TRBJ1-1; no reliable D call. CDR3 length: 13 residues. Trimming took 4 bases from V and 1 from J, leaving 8 bases between them. The germline CDR1 and CDR2 sequences are SGHRS and YFSETQ. The CDR3 is CASSLQRNTEAFF. CDR3 in DNA: TGCGCCAGCAGCCTTCAGCGGAACACTGAAGCTTTCTTT. The entire variable domain, with the rest obtained from reference TRBV5-1 and TRBJ1-1, is as follows: KAGVTQTPRYLIKTRGQQVTLSCSPISGHRSVSWYQQTPGQGLQFLFEYFSETQRNKGNFPGRFSGRQFSNSRSEMNVSTLELGDSALYLCASSLQRNTEAFFGQGTRLTVV.

The CDR3 nucleotides are TGTGCCAGCAGCCCCGGGGTAGCGGGGTACCAAGAGACCCAGTACTTC. Translating it yields CASSPGVAGYQETQYF. The J gene is TRBJ2-5, the V gene TRBV6-4; 8 bases are a match to TRBD2. This CDR3 has 16 amino acids. After removal of 6 bases from V and 0 bases from J, the junction contained 9 bases not matched to a gene. Germline lookup yields CDR1 MRHNA and CDR2 SNTAGT.

V and J are TRBV6-1 and TRBJ2-3, with TRBD2 matching 8 bases. Germline lookup yields CDR1 MNHNS and CDR2 SASEGT. The trim removed 2 bases at V and 7 bases at J, leaving 5 bases unmatched. The CDR3 runs to 14 residues. The CDR3 DNA reads TGTGCCAGCAGTGAACGGGGGGGCCTGAATACGCAGTATTTT. Protein: CASSERGGLNTQYF.

The rearrangement uses TRBV6-5 and TRBJ1-1; the D is unclear. Germline CDR1 is MNHEY and CDR2 is SVGAGI. The CDR3 consists of 13 residues. Trimming took off 2 bases at V and 1 base at J, with 5 bases between the two ends. The CDR3 sequence is CASSYRQNTEAFF. In DNA, the CDR3 is TGTGCCAGCAGTTACCGACAGAACACTGAAGCTTTCTTT.

The chain employs TRBV3-1 (or the pseudogene TRBV3-2) and TRBJ1-6; D uncertain. The V end was cut by 1 base, the J end by 9 bases, with 13 bases between. In germline, CDR1 is LGHDT, CDR2 YNNKEL (reference sequence). The CDR3 totals 15 residues. The CDR3, as DNA: TGTGCCAGCAGCCAAGGGGCCCGCTTAGGTTCACCCCTCCACTTT. Protein product: CASSQGARLGSPLHF.

This chain links TRBV11-3 with TRBJ2-3, with a tentative D call TRBD2 (6 bases). Germline V gene lookup returns CDR1 SGHNT and CDR2 YENEEA. V shed 4 bases and J shed 3 bases, with 11 bases lying between them. The CDR3 sequence is 14 residues long. DNA of the CDR3: TGTGCCAGCAGCTCTGGGAGGCAAACAGATACGCAGTATTTT. This encodes CASSSGRQTDTQYF. Using reference TRBV11-3 and TRBJ2-3 for the parts outside the CDR3, the full variable domain is EAGVVQSPRYKIIEKKQPVAFWCNPISGHNTLYWYLQNLGQGPELLIRYENEEAVDDSQLPKDRFSAERLKGVDSTLKIQPAELGDSAVYLCASSSGRQTDTQYFGPGTRLTVL.

This chain uses TRBV7-8 with TRBJ1-5, with D tentatively TRBD1 (6 bases). The CDR3 is 20 amino acids. Trimming left V 4 bases short and J 1 base short, with 26 bases between. The germline V gene has CDR1 SGHVS and CDR2 FQNEAQ. The CDR3 coding sequence is TGTGCCAGCAGCTCTATATCCCCGGGACAAGCATTCAGGAGCAATCAGCCCCAGCATTTT. It yields the protein CASSSISPGQAFRSNQPQHF.

This chain joins TRBV6-5 and TRBJ1-1; 7 bases match TRBD1. Germline-derived CDR1 and CDR2 are MNHEY and SVGAGI. The CDR3 is made up of 12 amino acids. Trimming at V came to 4 bases and at J to 10 bases, leaving 6 bases not matched to a gene. The CDR3 loop reads CASSFLQGRAFF. Written as DNA, the CDR3 is TGTGCCAGCAGTTTCTTACAGGGGAGAGCTTTCTTT.

The V gene is TRBV4-3, the J gene TRBJ2-4, with D perhaps TRBD1 (5 bases). The CDR3 is made up of 18 amino acids. V lost 2 bases to trimming and J lost 0 bases, with 17 bases between them. CDR1 is LGHNA and CDR2 is YSLEER in the germline V gene. The CDR3 bases are TGCGCCAGCAGCCAAAAATGGACAACACTACTAGCCAAAAACATTCAGTACTTC. This codes for CASSQKWTTLLAKNIQYF.

About this clone itself: In the same sample, other DNA sequences code for this CDR3. The chain joins TRBV5-1 to TRBJ2-5; D is ambiguous. The CDR3 has 13 residues. Germline assignment: CDR1 SGHRS and CDR2 YFSETQ. The V end lost 0 bases, the J end lost 1 base, and 4 bases lay between the germline ends. The CDR3 coding sequence is TGCGCCAGCAGCTTGGACTCCCAAGAGACCCAGTACTTC. This codes for CASSLDSQETQYF.